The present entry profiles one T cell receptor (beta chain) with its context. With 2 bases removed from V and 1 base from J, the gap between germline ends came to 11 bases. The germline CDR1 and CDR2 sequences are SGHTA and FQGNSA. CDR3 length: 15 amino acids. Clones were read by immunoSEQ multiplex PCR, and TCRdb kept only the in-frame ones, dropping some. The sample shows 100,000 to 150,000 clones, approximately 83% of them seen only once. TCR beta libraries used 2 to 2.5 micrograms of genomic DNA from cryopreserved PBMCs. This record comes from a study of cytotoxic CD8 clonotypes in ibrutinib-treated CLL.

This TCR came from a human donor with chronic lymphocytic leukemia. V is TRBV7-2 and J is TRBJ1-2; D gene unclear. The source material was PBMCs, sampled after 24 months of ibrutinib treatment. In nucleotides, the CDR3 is TGTGCCAGCAGCTTACGGCGGACTTTTAACTATGGCTACACCTTC. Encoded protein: CASSLRRTFNYGYTF.